Each of the 18 T cell receptor beta chains below was sequenced from the same sample in a study of immune characteristics of hereditary and idiopathic chronic pancreatitis. Total pancreatectomy with islet autotransplantation was the source of the chronic pancreatitis pancreas tissue. Measured with immunoSEQ multiplex PCR; TCRdb has only the in-frame clones, and not every one. Here the sample spans 13,000 to 15,000 clones, more than 60% being singletons. The sequenced material came from pancreas tissue with hereditary chronic pancreatitis. The receptors stem from a human donor with chronic pancreatitis.

Of note for this clone: Within the sample, other DNA sequences also encode this same CDR3. This sequence joins TRBV6-5 and TRBJ2-5; D not resolved. The germline V gene encodes CDR1 MNHEY and CDR2 SVGAGI. Deletions cut 4 bases from V and 7 bases from J, with 10 bases between. This CDR3 is built from 12 residues. The CDR3 region has the DNA TGTGCCAGCAGTTCGTCCACCGGGACCCAGTACTTC. Its protein is CASSSSTGTQYF.

The V gene is TRBV5-4, the J gene TRBJ2-2; D is perhaps TRBD1 (6 bases). The germline V gene has CDR1 SGHNT and CDR2 YYREEE (reference sequence). V lost 1 base to trimming and J lost 7 bases, with 17 bases between them. The CDR3 is made up of 16 amino acids. CDR3 in amino acids: CASSLQSGAMGGELFF. The CDR3 bases are TGTGCCAGCAGCTTGCAATCAGGGGCGATGGGCGGGGAGCTGTTTTTT.

The rearrangement uses TRBV5-1 and TRBJ2-1, with D unclear. Germline assignment: CDR1 SGHRS and CDR2 YFSETQ. Trimming stripped 2 bases from V and 0 bases from J, with 9 bases between. The CDR3 has 15 residues. CDR3 DNA: TGCGCCAGCAGCTTCCAGGATCGCTCCTACAATGAGCAGTTCTTC. Amino acid sequence: CASSFQDRSYNEQFF.

This rearrangement joins TRBV28 to TRBJ2-4; D remains unclear. CDR1 is MDHEN, CDR2 SYDVKM, per germline. Trimming pared 3 bases from V and 11 bases from J, leaving 11 bases between. The CDR3 consists of 12 residues. The CDR3 DNA reads as TGTGCCAGCAGTTTTTCATCGTCTTTTCAGTACTTC. Encoded protein: CASSFSSSFQYF.

The chain joins TRBV6-5 to TRBJ2-3, with 9 bases fitting TRBD2. In germline, CDR1 is MNHEY, CDR2 SVGAGI. V was pared by 8 bases and J by 3 bases, with 6 bases of the junction left unmatched. This CDR3 contains 14 residues. In DNA, the CDR3 is TGTGCCAGCCACCTCCTAGCGGGGACAGATACGCAGTATTTT. Encoded protein: CASHLLAGTDTQYF.

This rearrangement joins TRBV5-6 to TRBJ1-1; 9 bases match TRBD1. V trimming: 4 bases; J trimming: 4 bases; junction bases outside the gene matches: 5. The V gene's germline CDR1 is SGHDT and CDR2 YYEEEE. The CDR3 is made up of 14 amino acids. The CDR3 protein is CASSLGQGFTEAFF. In nucleotides, the CDR3 is TGTGCCAGCAGCCTAGGACAGGGGTTCACTGAAGCTTTCTTT.

The V and J genes are TRBV28 and TRBJ2-7, with TRBD2 matching 7 bases. Germline values: CDR1 MDHEN, CDR2 SYDVKM. This CDR3 has 12 residues. V shed 5 bases and J 10 bases; nucleotides not matched to a gene: 8. CDR3 sequence reads: CASSPPAGNQYF. The CDR3 bases are TGTGCCAGCAGTCCCCCAGCGGGGAACCAGTACTTC.

This chain uses TRBV18 with TRBJ2-3; weak D call: TRBD2 (5 bases). The CDR3 totals 16 residues. CDR1 is KGHSH and CDR2 is LQKENI in the germline V gene. V was clipped by 2 bases and J by 2 bases, with 14 bases between them. CDR3 region: CASSPVAADYTDTQYF. CDR3 sequence (DNA): TGTGCCAGCTCACCAGTGGCGGCAGACTACACAGATACGCAGTATTTT.

This clone was found a few times. J is TRBJ2-1 and V is TRBV28; possible D gene TRBD2, 6 bases. With 4 bases removed from V and 5 bases from J, the gap between germline ends came to 18 bases. CDR1 and CDR2 (germline): MDHEN, SYDVKM. CDR3 length equals 16 residues. CDR3 in amino acids: CASSSPGLKWDNEQFF. The CDR3 DNA reads TGTGCCAGCAGTTCGCCGGGACTCAAATGGGACAATGAGCAGTTCTTC.

The gene calls are TRBV7-2 and TRBJ1-3; D is unresolved. The CDR3 spans 14 residues. Trimming removed 6 bases at V and 0 bases at J, with 9 bases between. Germline V gene sequence: CDR1 SGHTA, CDR2 FQGNSA. CDR3 residues: CASRTGFSGNTIYF. The DNA of the CDR3 is TGTGCCAGCAGGACGGGGTTCTCTGGAAACACCATATATTTT.

This rearrangement joins TRBV7-8 to TRBJ2-1, with 9 bases aligning to TRBD1. CDR1 SGHVS and CDR2 FQNEAQ come from the germline V gene. Trimming took 2 bases from V and 8 from J; bases not matched to a gene: 10. The CDR3 totals 16 residues. The CDR3 DNA reads as TGTGCCAGCAGCTTACTGGGACAGGGTGTTTTCTATGAGCAGTTCTTC. As protein: CASSLLGQGVFYEQFF. Variable domain in full (rest from reference TRBV7-8 and TRBJ2-1): GAGVSQSPRYKVAKRGQDVALRCDPISGHVSLFWYQQALGQGPEFLTYFQNEAQLDKSGLPSDRFFAERPEGSVSTLKIQRTQQEDSAVYLCASSLLGQGVFYEQFFGPGTRLTVL.

The gene calls are TRBV25-1 and TRBJ1-5, with D unclear. V dropped 6 bases and J dropped 7 bases, with 13 bases sitting between them. CDR3 length: 13 amino acids. Germline lookup yields CDR1 MGHDK and CDR2 SYGVNS. The CDR3, as DNA: TGTGCCAGCAGAGGGCGGTGGAGACAGCCCCAGCATTTT. Translation: CASRGRWRQPQHF.

The chain uses TRBV28 and TRBJ2-7, with D perhaps TRBD2 (6 bases). V was shortened by 4 bases and J by 0 bases, with 13 bases between the two germline ends. CDR3 size: 15 residues. Germline CDR1 is MDHEN and CDR2 is SYDVKM. The CDR3: CASSSGVFSSYEQYF. The CDR3 nucleotides are TGTGCCAGCAGTTCGGGGGTCTTTAGCTCCTACGAGCAGTACTTC.

The table lists this clone with a few counts. The chain employs TRBV5-1 and TRBJ2-5; D remains unclear. Germline CDR1 and CDR2: SGHRS and YFSETQ. V dropped 2 bases and J dropped 2 bases, with 13 bases sitting between them. The CDR3 is 15 residues long. The CDR3 protein is CASSLSYSPQETQYF. Written as DNA, the CDR3 is TGCGCCAGCAGCTTATCCTACAGCCCGCAAGAGACCCAGTACTTC.

This clone was observed once. V is TRBV6-5 and J is TRBJ2-4; tentative D call: TRBD2 (5 bases). V shed 6 bases and J shed 5 bases, with 17 bases lying between them. This CDR3 is 15 amino acids long. Germline values: CDR1 MNHEY, CDR2 SVGAGI. The CDR3, as DNA: TGTGCCAGCAGCACGGGATTCTTGGGTGAAAACATTCAGTACTTC. Translated, it gives CASSTGFLGENIQYF.

The chain carries TRBV2 and TRBJ1-4; D is possibly TRBD1 (5 bases). V was clipped by 2 bases and J by 8 bases, with 12 bases between them. The CDR3 length is 14 residues. Germline loops: CDR1 SNHLY, CDR2 FYNNEI. The CDR3 coding sequence is TGTGCCAGCAGTGAACAGGGATATGGCGAAAAACTGTTTTTT. As protein: CASSEQGYGEKLFF.

V is TRBV5-1 and J is TRBJ1-1, with 9 nucleotides matching TRBD1. The length of the CDR3 is 14 residues. CDR1 and CDR2 (germline): SGHRS, YFSETQ. J gave up 4 bases and V 2 bases, and 3 bases lay outside the gene matches. The CDR3 protein is CASSFQTGGTEAFF. The CDR3 DNA reads TGCGCCAGCAGCTTTCAGACAGGGGGCACTGAAGCTTTCTTT.

The CDR3 DNA is TGTGCCAGCTCCCGCGACAGGGAAGCTTTCTTT. Amino acid sequence: CASSRDREAFF. This chain joins TRBV18 and TRBJ1-1; D possibly corresponds to TRBD1 (6 bases). The germline V gene encodes CDR1 KGHSH and CDR2 LQKENI. This CDR3 has 11 residues. V gave up 6 bases and J gave up 8 bases, with 10 bases separating them.